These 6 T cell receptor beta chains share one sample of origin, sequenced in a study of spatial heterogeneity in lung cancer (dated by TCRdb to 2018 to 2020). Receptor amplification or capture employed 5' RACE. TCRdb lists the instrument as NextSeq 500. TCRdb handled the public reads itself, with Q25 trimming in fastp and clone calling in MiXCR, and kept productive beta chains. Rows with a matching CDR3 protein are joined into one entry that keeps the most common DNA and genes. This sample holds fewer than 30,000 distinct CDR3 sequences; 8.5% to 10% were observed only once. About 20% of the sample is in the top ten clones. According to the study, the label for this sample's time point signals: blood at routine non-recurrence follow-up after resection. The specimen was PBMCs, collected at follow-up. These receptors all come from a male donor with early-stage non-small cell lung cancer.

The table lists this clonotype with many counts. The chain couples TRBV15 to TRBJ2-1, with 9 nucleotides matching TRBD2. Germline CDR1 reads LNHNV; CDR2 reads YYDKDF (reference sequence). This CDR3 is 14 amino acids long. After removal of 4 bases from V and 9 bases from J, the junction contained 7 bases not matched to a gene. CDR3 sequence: CATSKTSGPGEQFF. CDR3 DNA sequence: TGTGCCACCAGCAAGACTAGCGGCCCCGGTGAGCAGTTCTTC.

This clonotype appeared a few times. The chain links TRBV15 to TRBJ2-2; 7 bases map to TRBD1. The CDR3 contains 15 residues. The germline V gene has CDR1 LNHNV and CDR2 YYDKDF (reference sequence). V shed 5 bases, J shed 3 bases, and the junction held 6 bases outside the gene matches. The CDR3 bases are TGTGCCACCAGCGGACCGGGACAGTACACCGGGGAGCTGTTTTTT. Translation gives CATSGPGQYTGELFF. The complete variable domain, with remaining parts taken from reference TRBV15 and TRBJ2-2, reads DAMVIQNPRYQVTQFGKPVTLSCSQTLNHNVMYWYQQKSSQAPKLLFHYYDKDFNNEADTPDNFQSRRPNTSFCFLDIRSPGLGDTAMYLCATSGPGQYTGELFFGEGSRLTVL.

For the CDR3, the DNA is TGCGCCAGCAGCCAAGAGACGGGGTATCAGCCCCAGCATTTT. It translates to CASSQETGYQPQHF. This sequence joins TRBV4-1 and TRBJ1-5, with D unclear. The CDR3 runs 14 residues. Germline values: CDR1 MGHRA, CDR2 YSYEKL. V was pared by 0 bases and J by 5 bases, with 8 bases between.

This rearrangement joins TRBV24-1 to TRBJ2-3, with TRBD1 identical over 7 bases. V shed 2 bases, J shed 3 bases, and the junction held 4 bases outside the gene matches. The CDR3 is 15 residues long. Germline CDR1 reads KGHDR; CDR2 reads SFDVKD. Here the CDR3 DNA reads TGTGCCACCAGTGATTGGGGGACAGAAACAGATACGCAGTATTTT. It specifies CATSDWGTETDTQYF.

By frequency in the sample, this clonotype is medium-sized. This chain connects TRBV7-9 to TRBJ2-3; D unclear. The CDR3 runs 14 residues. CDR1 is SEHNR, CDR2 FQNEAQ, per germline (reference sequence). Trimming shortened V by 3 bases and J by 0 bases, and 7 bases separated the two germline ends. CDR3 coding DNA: TGTGCCAGCAGCTTCAGCTTAAGCACAGATACGCAGTATTTT. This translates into CASSFSLSTDTQYF.

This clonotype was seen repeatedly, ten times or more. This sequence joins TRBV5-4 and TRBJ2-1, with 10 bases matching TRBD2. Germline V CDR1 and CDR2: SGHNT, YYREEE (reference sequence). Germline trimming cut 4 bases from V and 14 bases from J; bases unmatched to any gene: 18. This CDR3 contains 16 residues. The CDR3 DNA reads TGTGCCAGCAGCGTAGGAGAGCGGGGGGGCGACCAAAAGGAGTTCTTC. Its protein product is CASSVGERGGDQKEFF.